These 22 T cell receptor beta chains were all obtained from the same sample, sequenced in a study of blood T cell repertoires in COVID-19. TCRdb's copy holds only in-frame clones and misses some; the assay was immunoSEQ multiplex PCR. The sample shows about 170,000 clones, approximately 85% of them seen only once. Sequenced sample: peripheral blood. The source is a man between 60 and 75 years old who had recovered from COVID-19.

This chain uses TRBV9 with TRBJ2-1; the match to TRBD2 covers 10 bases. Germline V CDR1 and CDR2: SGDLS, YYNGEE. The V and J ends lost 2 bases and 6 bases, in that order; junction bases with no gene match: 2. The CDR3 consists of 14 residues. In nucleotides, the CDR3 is TGTGCCAGCAGCGTGAGCGGGGGGGCCAATGAGCAGTTCTTC. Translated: CASSVSGGANEQFF.

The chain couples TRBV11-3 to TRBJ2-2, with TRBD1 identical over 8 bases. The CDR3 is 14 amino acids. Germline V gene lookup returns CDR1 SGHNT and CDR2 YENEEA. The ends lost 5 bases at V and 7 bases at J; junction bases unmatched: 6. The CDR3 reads CASSPRTGSGELFF. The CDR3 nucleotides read TGTGCCAGCAGCCCCCGGACAGGGAGCGGGGAGCTGTTTTTT.

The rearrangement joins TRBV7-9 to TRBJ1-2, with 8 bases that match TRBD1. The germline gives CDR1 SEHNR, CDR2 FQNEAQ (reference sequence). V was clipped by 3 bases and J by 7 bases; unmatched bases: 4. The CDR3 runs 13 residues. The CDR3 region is CASSLPTGVGYTF. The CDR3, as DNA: TGTGCCAGCAGCTTGCCGACAGGGGTTGGCTACACCTTC.

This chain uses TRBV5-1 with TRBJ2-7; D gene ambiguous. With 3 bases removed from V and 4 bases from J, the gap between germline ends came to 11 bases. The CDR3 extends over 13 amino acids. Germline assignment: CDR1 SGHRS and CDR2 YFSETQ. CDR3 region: CASSSPPRYEQYF. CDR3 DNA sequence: TGCGCCAGCAGCTCCCCCCCGAGATACGAGCAGTACTTC.

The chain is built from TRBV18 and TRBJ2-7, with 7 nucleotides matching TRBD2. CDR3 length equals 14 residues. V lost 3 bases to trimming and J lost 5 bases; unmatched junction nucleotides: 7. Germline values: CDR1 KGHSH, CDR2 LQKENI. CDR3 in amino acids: CASSPSGSGDEQYF. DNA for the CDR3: TGTGCCAGCTCACCGTCTGGGAGCGGGGACGAGCAGTACTTC.

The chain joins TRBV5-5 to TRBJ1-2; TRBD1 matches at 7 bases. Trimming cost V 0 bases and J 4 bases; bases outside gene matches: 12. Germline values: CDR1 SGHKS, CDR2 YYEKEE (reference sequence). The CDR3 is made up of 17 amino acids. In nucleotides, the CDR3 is TGTGCCAGCAGCTTGGACTACTGGGGACAGACAGCCTATGGCTACACCTTC. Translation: CASSLDYWGQTAYGYTF.

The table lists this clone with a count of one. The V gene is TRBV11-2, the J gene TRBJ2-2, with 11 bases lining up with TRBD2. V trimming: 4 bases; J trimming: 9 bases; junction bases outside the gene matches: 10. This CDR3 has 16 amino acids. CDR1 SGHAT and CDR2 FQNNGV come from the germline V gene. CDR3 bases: TGTGCCAGCAGCTATATTAGCGGGGGGGCTCACCGGGAGCTGTTTTTT. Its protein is CASSYISGGAHRELFF.

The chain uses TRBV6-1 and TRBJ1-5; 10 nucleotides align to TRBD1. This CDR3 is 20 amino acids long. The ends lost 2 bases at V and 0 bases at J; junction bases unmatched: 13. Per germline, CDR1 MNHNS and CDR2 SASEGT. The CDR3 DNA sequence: TGTGCCAGCAGTGAACCCCGTAGGGGACAGGGGAGCCATAGCAATCAGCCCCAGCATTTT. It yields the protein CASSEPRRGQGSHSNQPQHF.

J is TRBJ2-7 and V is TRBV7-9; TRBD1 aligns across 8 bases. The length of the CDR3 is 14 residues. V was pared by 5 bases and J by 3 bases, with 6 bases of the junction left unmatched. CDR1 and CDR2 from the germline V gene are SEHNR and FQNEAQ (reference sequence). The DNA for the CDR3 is TGTGCCAGCAGCCCACGGACAGGGAACTACGAGCAGTACTTC. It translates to CASSPRTGNYEQYF. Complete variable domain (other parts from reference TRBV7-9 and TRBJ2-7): DTGVSQNPRHKITKRGQNVTFRCDPISEHNRLYWYRQTLGQGPEFLTYFQNEAQLEKSRLLSDRFSAERPKGSFSTLEIQRTEQGDSAMYLCASSPRTGNYEQYFGPGTRLTVT.

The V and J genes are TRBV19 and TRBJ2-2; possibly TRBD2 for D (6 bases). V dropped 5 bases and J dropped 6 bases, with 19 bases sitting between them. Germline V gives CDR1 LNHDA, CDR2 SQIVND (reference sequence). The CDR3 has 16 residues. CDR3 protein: CASSAPGTADAGELFF. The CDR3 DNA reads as TGTGCCAGTAGTGCCCCCGGGACTGCGGATGCCGGGGAGCTGTTTTTT.

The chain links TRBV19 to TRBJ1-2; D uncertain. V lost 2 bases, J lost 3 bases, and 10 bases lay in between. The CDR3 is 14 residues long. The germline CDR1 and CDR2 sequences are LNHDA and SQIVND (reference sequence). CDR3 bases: TGTGCCAGTAGTATACCGGGGAATTACTATGGCTACACCTTC. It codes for CASSIPGNYYGYTF.

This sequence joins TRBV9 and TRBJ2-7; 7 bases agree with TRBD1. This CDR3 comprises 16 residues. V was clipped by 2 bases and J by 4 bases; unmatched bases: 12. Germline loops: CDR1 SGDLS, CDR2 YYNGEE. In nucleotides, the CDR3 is TGTGCCAGCAGCGTGGGCGAGGGACAGAAGAATTACGAGCAGTACTTC. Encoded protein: CASSVGEGQKNYEQYF.

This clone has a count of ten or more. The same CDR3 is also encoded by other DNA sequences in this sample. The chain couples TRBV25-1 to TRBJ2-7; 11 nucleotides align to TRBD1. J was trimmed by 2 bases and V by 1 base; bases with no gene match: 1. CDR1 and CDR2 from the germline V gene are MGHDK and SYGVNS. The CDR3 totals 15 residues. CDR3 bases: TGTGCCAGCAGTGAATCGGGACAGGGGGCCTACGAGCAGTACTTC. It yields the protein CASSESGQGAYEQYF.

The CDR3 sequence is CASSGGTGINEKLFF. The CDR3 coding sequence is TGTGCCAGCAGTGGAGGGACGGGCATTAATGAAAAACTGTTTTTT. The chain joins TRBV6-2 or TRBV6-3 to TRBJ1-4; D may be TRBD1 (5 bases). Germline values: CDR1 MNHEY, CDR2 SVGEGT. Trimming removed 5 bases from V and 4 bases from J, with 14 bases in between. The CDR3 is 15 amino acids.

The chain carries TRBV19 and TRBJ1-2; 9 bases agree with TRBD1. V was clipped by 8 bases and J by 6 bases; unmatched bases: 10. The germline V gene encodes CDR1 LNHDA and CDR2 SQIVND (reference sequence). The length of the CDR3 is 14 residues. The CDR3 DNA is TGTGCCAGTGGCCTATTGGACAGGGGAAATGGCTACACCTTC. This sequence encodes CASGLLDRGNGYTF.

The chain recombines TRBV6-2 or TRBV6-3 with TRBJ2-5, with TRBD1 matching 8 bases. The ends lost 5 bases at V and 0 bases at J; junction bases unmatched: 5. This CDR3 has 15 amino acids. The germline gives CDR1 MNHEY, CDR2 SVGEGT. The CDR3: CASSPRQGYQETQYF. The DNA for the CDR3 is TGTGCCAGCAGTCCAAGACAGGGGTACCAAGAGACCCAGTACTTC.

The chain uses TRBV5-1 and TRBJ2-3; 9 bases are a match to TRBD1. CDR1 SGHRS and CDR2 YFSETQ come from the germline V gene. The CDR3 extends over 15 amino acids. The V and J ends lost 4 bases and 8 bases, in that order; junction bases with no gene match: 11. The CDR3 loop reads CASSVQQGAQSTQYF. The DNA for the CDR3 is TGCGCCAGCAGCGTACAACAGGGGGCTCAAAGTACGCAGTATTTT.

In nucleotides, the CDR3 is TGTGCCAGCAGCTTGGACGCGAGGAACACCGGGGAGCTGTTTTTT. Its protein is CASSLDARNTGELFF. The chain joins TRBV5-4 to TRBJ2-2, with D unclear. CDR1 is SGHNT, CDR2 YYREEE, per germline (reference sequence). The V end was cut by 0 bases, the J end by 1 base, with 7 bases between. This CDR3 has 15 amino acids.

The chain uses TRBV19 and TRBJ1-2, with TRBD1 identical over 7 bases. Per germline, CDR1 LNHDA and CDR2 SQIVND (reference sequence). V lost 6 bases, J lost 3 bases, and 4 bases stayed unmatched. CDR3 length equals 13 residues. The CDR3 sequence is CASRRTGDYGYTF. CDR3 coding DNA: TGTGCCAGTAGGAGGACAGGCGACTATGGCTACACCTTC.

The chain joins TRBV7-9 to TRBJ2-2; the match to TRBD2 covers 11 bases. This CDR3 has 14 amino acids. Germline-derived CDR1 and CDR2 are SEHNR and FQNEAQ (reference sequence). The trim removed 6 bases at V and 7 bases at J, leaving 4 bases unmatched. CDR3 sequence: CASRLAGADGELFF. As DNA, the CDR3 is TGTGCCAGCAGACTAGCGGGGGCGGACGGGGAGCTGTTTTTT.

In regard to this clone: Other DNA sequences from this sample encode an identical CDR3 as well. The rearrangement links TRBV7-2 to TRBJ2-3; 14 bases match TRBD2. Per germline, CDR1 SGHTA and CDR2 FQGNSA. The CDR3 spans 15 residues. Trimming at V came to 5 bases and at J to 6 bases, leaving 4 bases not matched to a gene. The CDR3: CASSLTSGGADTQYF. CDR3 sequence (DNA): TGTGCCAGCAGCCTGACTAGCGGGGGGGCTGATACGCAGTATTTT. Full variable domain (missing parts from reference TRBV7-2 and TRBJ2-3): GAGVSQSPSNKVTEKGKDVELRCDPISGHTALYWYRQSLGQGLEFLIYFQGNSAPDKSGLPSDRFSAERTGGSVSTLTIQRTQQEDSAVYLCASSLTSGGADTQYFGPGTRLTVL.

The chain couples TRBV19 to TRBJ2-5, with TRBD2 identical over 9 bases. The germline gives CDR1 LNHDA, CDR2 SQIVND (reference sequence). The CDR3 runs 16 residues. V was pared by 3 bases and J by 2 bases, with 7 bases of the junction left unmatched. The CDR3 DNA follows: TGTGCCAGTAGTATTGGCGCTAGCGGGGTTCAAGAGACCCAGTACTTC. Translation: CASSIGASGVQETQYF.